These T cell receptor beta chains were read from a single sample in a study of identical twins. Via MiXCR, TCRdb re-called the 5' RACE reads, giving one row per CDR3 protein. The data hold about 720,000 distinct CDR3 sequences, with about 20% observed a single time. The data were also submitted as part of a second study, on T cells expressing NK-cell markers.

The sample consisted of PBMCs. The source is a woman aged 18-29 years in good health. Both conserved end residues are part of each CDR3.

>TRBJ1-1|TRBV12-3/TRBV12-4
CASTLVGTEAFF
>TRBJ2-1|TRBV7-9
CASSPSGGWRNEQFF
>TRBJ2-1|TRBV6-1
CASEPGGSSYNEQFF
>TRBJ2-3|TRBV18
CASSPELTDTQYF
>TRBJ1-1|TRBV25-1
CASSELGHGNTEAFF
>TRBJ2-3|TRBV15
CATSRGGRATDTQYF
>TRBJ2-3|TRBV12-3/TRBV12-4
CASSSHRVTDTQYF
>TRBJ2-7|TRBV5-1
CASSLSLAASYEQYF
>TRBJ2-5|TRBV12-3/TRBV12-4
CASTPGGLETQYF
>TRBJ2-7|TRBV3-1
CASSQEVRASGSYEQYF
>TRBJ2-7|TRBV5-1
CASSRDSHYEQYF
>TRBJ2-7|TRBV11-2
CASSLIGGPGQEFYEQYF
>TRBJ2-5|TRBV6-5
CASSNPLETQYF
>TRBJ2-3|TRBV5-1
CASSLPLAVSTDTQYF
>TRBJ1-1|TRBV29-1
CSATGELNTEAFF